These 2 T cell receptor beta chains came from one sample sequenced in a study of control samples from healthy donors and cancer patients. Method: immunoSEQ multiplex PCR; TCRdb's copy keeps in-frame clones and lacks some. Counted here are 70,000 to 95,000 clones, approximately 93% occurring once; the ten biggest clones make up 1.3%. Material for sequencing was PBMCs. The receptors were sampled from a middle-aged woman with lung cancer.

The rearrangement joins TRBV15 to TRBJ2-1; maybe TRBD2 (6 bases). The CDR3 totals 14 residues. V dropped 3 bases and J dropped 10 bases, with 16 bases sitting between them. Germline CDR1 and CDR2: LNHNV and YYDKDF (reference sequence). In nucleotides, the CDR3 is TGTGCCACCAGCAGCGCGGGGCGGCGGCAGGAGCAGTTCTTC. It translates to CATSSAGRRQEQFF. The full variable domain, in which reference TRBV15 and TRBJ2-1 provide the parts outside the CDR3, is DAMVIQNPRYQVTQFGKPVTLSCSQTLNHNVMYWYQQKSSQAPKLLFHYYDKDFNNEADTPDNFQSRRPNTSFCFLDIRSPGLGDTAMYLCATSSAGRRQEQFFGPGTRLTVL.

The CDR3 spells CASSFQGGNQPQHF. The DNA of the CDR3 is TGTGCCAGCAGTTTTCAGGGGGGCAATCAGCCCCAGCATTTT. V and J are TRBV2 and TRBJ1-5; 7 bases are shared with TRBD1. The CDR3 length is 14 residues. J was trimmed by 2 bases and V by 5 bases; bases with no gene match: 3. Germline-derived CDR1 and CDR2 are SNHLY and FYNNEI. The variable domain in full, with the rest retrieved from reference TRBV2 and TRBJ1-5, is EPEVTQTPSHQVTQMGQEVILRCVPISNHLYFYWYRQILGQKVEFLVSFYNNEISEKSEIFDDQFSVERPDGSNFTLKIRSTKLEDSAMYFCASSFQGGNQPQHFGDGTRLSIL.